A selection of T cell receptor beta chains follows, all from one sample in a study of shared clonotypes between healthy human individuals. The method was immunoSEQ multiplex PCR; TCRdb's version includes in-frame clones alone and lacks a portion of them. The sample contains around 2.3 million clones, under 97% of which appear only once. The sample taken for sequencing was naive CD4+ T cells sorted from blood. The source of these receptors is a man aged 18 to 29 in good health. The CDR3 runs from the conserved cysteine through the conserved F or W.

>TRBV5-5
CASSLAWDPSSYEQYF
>TRBV9
CASSGGLAAFDTQYF
>TRBV2
CASRGTLNTEAFF
>TRBV5-1
CASSLESGANVLTF
>TRBV20-1
CSAPQGNGYTF
>TRBV4-3
CASSQEIAGSRQPQHF
>TRBV6-1
CASSGQISNQPQHF
>TRBV9
CASSPTGQGDWNTEAFF
>TRBV30
CAWTRQGAITEAFF
>TRBV2
CASSDGSLAATNEKLFF
>TRBV7-9
CASNQGGSTEAFF
>TRBV9
CASSPLDSGSGANVLTF
>TRBV9
CASSVAATVNTGELFF
>TRBV4-1
CASSQDRYSGINGYTF
>TRBV27
CASSLFRDPGELFF
>TRBV30
CAWSARGGSSYNEQFF
>TRBV10-1
CASSESDTGELFF
>TRBV19
CASRLDRDTEAFF
>TRBV6-5
CASSYSGAGSTEAFF
>TRBV27
CASSSPRDIGGETQYF
>TRBV7-9
CASSLAANTGELFF
>TRBV7-2
CASSSGQGGEKLFF
>TRBV12-5
CASGLAPRGPDQPQHF
>TRBV5-1
CASSSSPGAGGETQYF
>TRBV18
CASSPGTSAYEQYF
>TRBV18
CASSTNGQGTEAFF
>TRBV10-3
CAGGGGAQETQYF
>TRBV6-1
CASTARGGNQPQHF
>TRBV30
CAWGGRRLSIYGYTF
>TRBV9
CASSVDGGDTEAFF
>TRBV5-4
CASSPNRENTEAFF
>TRBV7-9
CASSSRTVNTEAFF
>TRBV10-3
CAISDPDGELFF
>TRBV18
CASSVGNGNYGYTF
>TRBV9
CASSVGQESFGEQYF
>TRBV19
CASSVDRWDEKLFF
>TRBV5-1
CASSFSGLAADTQYF
>TRBV7-3
CASSATGTSGGDTQYF
>TRBV5-4
CASSNQGLLITEAFF
>TRBV7-2
CASSPKTAFYEQYF
>TRBV6-6
CASSYSSATDTQYF
>TRBV2
CASSENQGSQPQHF
>TRBV7-2
CASSLGLRRGWNTEAFF
>TRBV5-1
CASGGGGPQETQYF
>TRBV6-6
CASSLDNYNEQFF
>TRBV10-3
CAIRSFSSPYNEQFF
>TRBV28
CASSAPLGKLSGNTIYF
>TRBV6-5
CASSQRDIQYF
>TRBV30
CAWSAIRDSYNSPLHF
>TRBV5-1
CASSLGRAATDTQYF
>TRBV7-8
CASSLSGGNGELFF